Here is one T cell receptor (beta chain) with its context. Its specificity is unknown. Mismatch with germline at one junction end may stem from a read error. PCR was performed using 60 Vbeta and 13 Jbeta primers. Using immunoSEQ multiplex PCR, the repertoire was profiled, and TCRdb retains in-frame clones only, with some absent. The sample holds under 200,000 clones, roughly 76% seen once. This sample is drawn from a study of cytomegalovirus exposure and HLA in healthy donors. General study findings and limits: According to a later analysis, donors in an Asian-associated ancestry cluster reportedly had fewer N-insertions than the roughly 670-donor mean. Among TCR beta chains of equal frequency, HLA-associated ones were more clonally expanded in a later analysis.

The CDR3 consists of 15 residues. Germline CDR1 is MNHEY and CDR2 is SVGAGI. The chain carries TRBV6-5 and TRBJ2-5; 7 bases align to TRBD2. Sequenced sample: PBMCs. This sequence was found in a man aged 40-49 years in good health and CMV-seropositive. CDR3 sequence reads: CASSYWSGEKQTQHF. Written as DNA, the CDR3 is TGTGCCAGCAGTTACTGGAGCGGGGAGAAGCAGACCCAGCACTTC.